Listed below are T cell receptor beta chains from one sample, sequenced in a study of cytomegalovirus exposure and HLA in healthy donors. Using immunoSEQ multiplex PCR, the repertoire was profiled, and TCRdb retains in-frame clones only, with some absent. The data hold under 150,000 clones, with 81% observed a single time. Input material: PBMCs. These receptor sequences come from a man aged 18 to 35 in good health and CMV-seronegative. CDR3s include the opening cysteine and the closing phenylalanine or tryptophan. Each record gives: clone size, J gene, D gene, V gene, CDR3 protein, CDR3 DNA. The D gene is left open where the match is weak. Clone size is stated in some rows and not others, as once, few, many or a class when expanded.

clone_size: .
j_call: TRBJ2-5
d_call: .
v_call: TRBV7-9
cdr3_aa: CASSIYRQSETQYF
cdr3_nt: TGTGCCAGCAGCATCTACAGGCAGTCGGAGACCCAGTACTTC

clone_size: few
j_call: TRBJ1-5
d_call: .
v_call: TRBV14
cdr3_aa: CASSARGSNQPQHF
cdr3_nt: TGTGCCAGCAGCGCCCGAGGTAGCAATCAGCCCCAGCATTTT

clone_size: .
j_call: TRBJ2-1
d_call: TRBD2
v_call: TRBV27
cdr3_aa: CASSLLAGFYNEQFF
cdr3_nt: TGTGCCAGCAGTTTGCTAGCGGGCTTCTACAATGAGCAGTTCTTC

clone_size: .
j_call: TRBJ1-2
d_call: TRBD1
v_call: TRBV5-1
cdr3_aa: CASSLGTGDGYTF
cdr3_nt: TGCGCCAGCAGCTTGGGGACAGGTGATGGCTACACCTTC

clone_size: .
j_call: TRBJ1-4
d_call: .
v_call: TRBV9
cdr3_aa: CASSPRPEEKLFF
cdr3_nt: TGTGCCAGCAGCCCACGCCCCGAGGAAAAACTGTTTTTT

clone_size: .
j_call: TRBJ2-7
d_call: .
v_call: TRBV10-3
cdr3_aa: CAINPNGVSSYEQYF
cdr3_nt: TGTGCCATCAACCCGAACGGAGTTTCCTCCTACGAGCAGTACTTC

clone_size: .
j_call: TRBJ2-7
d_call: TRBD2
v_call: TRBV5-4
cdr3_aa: CASSSREAYEQYF
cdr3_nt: TGTGCCAGCAGCTCGCGGGAGGCCTACGAGCAGTACTTC

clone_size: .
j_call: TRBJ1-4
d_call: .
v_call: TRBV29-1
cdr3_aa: CSGGTNEKLFF
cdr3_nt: TGCAGCGGAGGAACTAATGAAAAACTGTTTTTT

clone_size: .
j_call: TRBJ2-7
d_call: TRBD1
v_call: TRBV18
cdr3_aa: CASSLQGQQGYEQYF
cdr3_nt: TGTGCCAGCTCACTTCAGGGACAGCAAGGCTACGAGCAGTACTTC

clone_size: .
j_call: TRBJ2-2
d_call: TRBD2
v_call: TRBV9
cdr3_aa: CASSEGRGGLTGELFF
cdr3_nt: TGTGCCAGCAGCGAGGGGCGGGGGGGCCTCACCGGGGAGCTGTTTTTT

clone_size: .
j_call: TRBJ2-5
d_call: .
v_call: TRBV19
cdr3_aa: CASSMWPGEETQYF
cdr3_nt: TGTGCCAGTAGTATGTGGCCCGGGGAAGAGACCCAGTACTTC

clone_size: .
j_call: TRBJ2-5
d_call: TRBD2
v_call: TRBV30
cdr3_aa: CAWERGGGETQYF
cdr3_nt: TGTGCCTGGGAGCGGGGGGGAGGGGAGACCCAGTACTTC

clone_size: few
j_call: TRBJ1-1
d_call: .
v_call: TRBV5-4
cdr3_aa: CASSSPEAGRQAFF
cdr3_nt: TGTGCCAGCAGCTCCCCAGAGGCGGGGCGGCAAGCTTTCTTT

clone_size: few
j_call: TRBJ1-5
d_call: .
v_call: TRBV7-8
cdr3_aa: CASSPPRRGKVEPQHF
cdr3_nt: TGTGCCAGCAGCCCGCCTCGGAGAGGTAAAGTGGAGCCCCAGCATTTT

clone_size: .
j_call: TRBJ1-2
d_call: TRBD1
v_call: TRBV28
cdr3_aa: CASRFTGTGTLFGYGYTF
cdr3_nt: TGTGCCAGCAGGTTCACCGGGACAGGGACCCTTTTTGGCTATGGCTACACCTTC

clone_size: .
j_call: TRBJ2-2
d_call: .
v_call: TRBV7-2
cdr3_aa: CASSLQGGCTGELFF
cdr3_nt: TGTGCCAGCAGCTTACAGGGGGGATGCACCGGGGAGCTGTTTTTT

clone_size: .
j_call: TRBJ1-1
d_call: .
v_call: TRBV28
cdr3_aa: CASNRNGAGTEAFF
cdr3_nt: TGTGCCAGCAATAGAAATGGGGCCGGCACTGAAGCTTTCTTT

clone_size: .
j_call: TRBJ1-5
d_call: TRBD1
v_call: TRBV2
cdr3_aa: CATLDREGQPQHF
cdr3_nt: TGTGCCACCCTGGACAGGGAGGGTCAGCCCCAGCATTTT

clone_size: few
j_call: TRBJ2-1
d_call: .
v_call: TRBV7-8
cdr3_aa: CASSLPGEQFF
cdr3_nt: TGTGCCAGCAGCTTACCGGGGGAGCAGTTCTTC

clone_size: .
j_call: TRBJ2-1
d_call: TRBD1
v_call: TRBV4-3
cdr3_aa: CASSQDRGNSYNEQFF
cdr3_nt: TGCGCCAGCAGCCAAGACAGGGGGAACTCCTACAATGAGCAGTTCTTC

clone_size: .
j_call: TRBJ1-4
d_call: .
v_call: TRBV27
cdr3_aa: CASSQGINREKLFF
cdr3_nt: TGTGCCAGCAGTCAGGGTATTAATCGAGAAAAACTGTTTTTT

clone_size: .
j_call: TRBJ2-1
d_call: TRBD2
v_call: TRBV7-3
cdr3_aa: CASSSPLAGVGNEQFF
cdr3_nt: TGTGCCAGCAGCTCCCCACTAGCGGGGGTTGGCAATGAGCAGTTCTTC

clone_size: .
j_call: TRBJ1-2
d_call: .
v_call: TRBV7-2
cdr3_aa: CASSLGNRDYGYTF
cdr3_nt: TGTGCCAGCAGCTTAGGCAATCGGGACTATGGCTACACCTTC

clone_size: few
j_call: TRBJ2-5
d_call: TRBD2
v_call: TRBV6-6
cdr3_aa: CASMGLVYETQYF
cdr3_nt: TGTGCCAGCATGGGACTAGTTTACGAGACCCAGTACTTC

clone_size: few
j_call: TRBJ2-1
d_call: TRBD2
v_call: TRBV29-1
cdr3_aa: CSVEGLAGGIYNEQFF
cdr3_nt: TGCAGCGTTGAGGGACTAGCGGGGGGGATTTACAATGAGCAGTTCTTC

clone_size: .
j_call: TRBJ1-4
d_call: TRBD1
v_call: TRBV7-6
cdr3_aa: CASSPDRLDEKLFF
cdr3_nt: TGTGCCAGCAGCCCGGACAGGTTAGATGAAAAACTGTTTTTT

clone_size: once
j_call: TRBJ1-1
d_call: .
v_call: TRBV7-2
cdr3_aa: CASSLDVVMNTEAFF
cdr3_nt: TGTGCCAGCAGCTTAGACGTAGTGATGAACACTGAAGCTTTCTTT

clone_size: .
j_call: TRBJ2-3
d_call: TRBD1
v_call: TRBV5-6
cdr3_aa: CASSSGGQGEDTQYF
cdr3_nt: TGTGCCAGCAGCTCCGGAGGACAGGGTGAAGATACGCAGTATTTT

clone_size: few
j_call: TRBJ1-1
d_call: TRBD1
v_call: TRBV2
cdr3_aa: CARARGATEAFF
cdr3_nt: TGTGCCAGGGCCAGGGGGGCTACTGAAGCTTTCTTT

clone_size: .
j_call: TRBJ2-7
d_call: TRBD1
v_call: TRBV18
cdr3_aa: CAGQTGGTYEQYF
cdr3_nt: TGTGCCGGGCAAACAGGGGGCACCTACGAGCAGTACTTC

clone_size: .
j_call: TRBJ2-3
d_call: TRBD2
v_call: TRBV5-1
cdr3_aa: CASSLVQLAGGDTQYF
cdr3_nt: TGCGCCAGCAGCTTGGTCCAACTAGCGGGGGGAGATACGCAGTATTTT

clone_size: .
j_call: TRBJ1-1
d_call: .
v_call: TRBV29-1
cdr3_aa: CSVSSTGQKTEAFF
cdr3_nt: TGCAGCGTTTCCTCGACAGGTCAAAAGACTGAAGCTTTCTTT

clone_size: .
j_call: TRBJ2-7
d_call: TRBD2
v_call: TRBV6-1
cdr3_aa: CASNGLAAYEQYF
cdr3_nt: TGTGCCAGCAACGGACTAGCGGCCTACGAGCAGTACTTC

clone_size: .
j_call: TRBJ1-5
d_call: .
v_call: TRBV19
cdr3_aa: CASSIDRLYQPQHF
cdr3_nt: TGTGCCAGTAGTATCGACAGGCTCTATCAGCCCCAGCATTTT

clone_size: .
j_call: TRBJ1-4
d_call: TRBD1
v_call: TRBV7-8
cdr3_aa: CASSSEGQGNEKLFF
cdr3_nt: TGTGCCAGCAGCTCCGAGGGACAGGGGAATGAAAAACTGTTTTTT

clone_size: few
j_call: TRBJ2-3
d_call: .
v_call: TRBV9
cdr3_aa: CASSDRDTQYF
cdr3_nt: TGTGCCAGCAGCGACAGGGATACGCAGTATTTT